The next 17 T cell receptor beta chains were all read from a single sample in a study of identical twins. Each CDR3 protein gets one entry after TCRdb re-called the 5' RACE reads with MiXCR. The table shows 1.5 million to 2 million distinct CDR3 sequences, with around 33% occurring only once. Sequenced material: cord blood. These receptors all stem from a newborn girl in good health.

This chain links TRBV4-1 with TRBJ2-1; 7 bases line up with TRBD2. The germline gives CDR1 MGHRA, CDR2 YSYEKL. The length of the CDR3 is 15 residues. The V gene end was trimmed by 5 bases and the J gene end by 3 bases; junction bases not matched to a gene: 7. In DNA form, the CDR3 reads TGCGCCAGCAGCAAGGGGATAGCGGGCTACAATGAGCAGTTCTTC. It codes for CASSKGIAGYNEQFF.

The chain links TRBV10-3 to TRBJ1-1; a possible D gene is TRBD1 (5 bases). The CDR3 loop spans 16 amino acids. Per germline, CDR1 ENHRY and CDR2 SYGVKD. V lost 4 bases and J lost 0, with 15 bases in between. CDR3 in amino acids: CAISGDRENMNTEAFF. Written as DNA, the CDR3 is TGTGCCATCAGTGGGGACCGGGAAAACATGAACACTGAAGCTTTCTTT.

This clonotype has just one count. The chain recombines TRBV6-1 with TRBJ1-1; TRBD1 aligns across 8 bases. Germline V lookup: CDR1 MNHNS, CDR2 SASEGT. The CDR3 sequence is 14 residues long. Trimming cost V 4 bases and J 2 bases; bases outside gene matches: 3. CDR3 sequence (DNA): TGTGCCAGCAGTGTGGACAGGGACAACACTGAAGCTTTCTTT. Its translation is CASSVDRDNTEAFF.

This clonotype has a handful of counts. J is TRBJ2-3 and V is TRBV5-1; TRBD1 agrees at 9 bases. Losses at the gene ends were 0 bases for V and 4 bases for J; bases not matched to a gene: 6. This CDR3 region has 16 residues. Per germline, CDR1 SGHRS and CDR2 YFSETQ. The CDR3 DNA sequence: TGCGCCAGCAGCTTGGGGACAGGGGATAGGGCAGATACGCAGTATTTT. Translation: CASSLGTGDRADTQYF. The full variable domain, its missing parts supplied by reference TRBV5-1 and TRBJ2-3, is KAGVTQTPRYLIKTRGQQVTLSCSPISGHRSVSWYQQTPGQGLQFLFEYFSETQRNKGNFPGRFSGRQFSNSRSEMNVSTLELGDSALYLCASSLGTGDRADTQYFGPGTRLTVL.

J is TRBJ2-7 and V is TRBV5-1; 8 bases line up with TRBD1. The J segment lost 4 bases and the V segment lost 2 bases, leaving 5 bases of the junction unmatched. The CDR3 covers 14 residues. The germline gives CDR1 SGHRS, CDR2 YFSETQ. CDR3 amino acids: CASSFRTGFYEQYF. CDR3 DNA sequence: TGCGCCAGCAGCTTCCGGACAGGGTTTTACGAGCAGTACTTC.

This clonotype was counted a few times. This chain links TRBV5-1 with TRBJ2-7; D call uncertain. CDR1 is SGHRS and CDR2 is YFSETQ in the germline V gene. The germline V and J ends were trimmed by 0 bases and 0 bases, with 7 bases remaining between them. CDR3 length equals 14 residues. The CDR3 sequence is CASSLEPPSYEQYF. The DNA of the CDR3 is TGCGCCAGCAGCTTGGAACCCCCCTCCTACGAGCAGTACTTC.

V is TRBV6-2 or TRBV6-3 and J is TRBJ2-1; D not resolved. This CDR3 comprises 14 residues. Trimming removed 5 bases from V and 7 bases from J, with 15 bases in between. CDR1 is MNHEY and CDR2 is SVGEGT in the germline V gene. The CDR3 loop is CASSHPRVGNEQFF. The CDR3 nucleotides read TGTGCCAGCAGTCATCCAAGGGTTGGGAATGAGCAGTTCTTC.

There are a few counts of this clonotype. The junction differs from germline at one of its ends, possibly a read error. The chain combines TRBV7-7 with TRBJ2-5; TRBD1 matches at 8 bases. The CDR3 has 15 amino acids. Germline V CDR1 and CDR2: SSHAT, FNYEAQ (reference sequence). The chain's CDR3 is CASSPARTGLHEQYF. For the CDR3, the DNA is TGTGCTAGCAGCCCAGCCCGGACAGGGTTACATGAGCAGTACTTC.

This clonotype was seen only a few times. This chain uses TRBV10-3 with TRBJ2-3; TRBD2 agrees at 7 bases. The CDR3 consists of 19 residues. Germline CDR1 ENHRY, CDR2 SYGVKD. V dropped 2 bases and J dropped 2; count of bases not matched to a gene: 16. The CDR3 spells CAISESPPRGTTFTDTQYF. The DNA of the CDR3 is TGTGCCATCAGTGAGAGCCCCCCCCGCGGGACTACCTTCACAGATACGCAGTATTTT.

The chain uses TRBV10-3 and TRBJ2-5; 8 nucleotides align to TRBD2. The V and J ends lost 10 bases and 11 bases, in that order; junction bases with no gene match: 21. There are 15 residues in the CDR3. CDR1 is ENHRY, CDR2 SYGVKD, per germline. The CDR3 reads CATSRGSGVANEQYF. CDR3 DNA: TGTGCCACGTCCCGGGGTAGCGGGGTTGCCAATGAGCAGTACTTC.

This CDR3 is CASSKAGTGIDTQYF. CDR3 DNA sequence: TGTGCCAGCAGCAAAGCCGGGACAGGGATAGATACGCAGTATTTT. The chain has TRBV21-1 and TRBJ2-3; the table assigns TRBD1, which was not confirmed against the DNA. TRBV21-1 is reported as a pseudogene. CDR3 size: 15 residues.

The rearrangement uses TRBV2 and TRBJ1-1; 7 bases line up with TRBD1. J gave up 5 bases and V 7 bases, and 10 bases lay outside the gene matches. The germline gives CDR1 SNHLY, CDR2 FYNNEI. There are 14 residues in the CDR3. In DNA form, the CDR3 reads TGTGCCAGCACTCTGGACAGGTTAGAGACTGAAGCTTTCTTT. As protein: CASTLDRLETEAFF.

The genes are TRBV4-1 and TRBJ2-3; D tentatively fits TRBD1 or TRBD2 (6 bases each). The germline V gene encodes CDR1 MGHRA and CDR2 YSYEKL. The CDR3 runs to 16 residues. The V gene lost 3 bases and the J gene lost 6 bases, with 19 bases spanning the gap. The chain's CDR3 is CASSHPRLGGIDTQYF. The CDR3, as DNA: TGCGCCAGCAGCCATCCTCGACTAGGGGGAATTGATACGCAGTATTTT.

This clonotype was picked up one time. A read error may explain this, as a much larger clone is one base away. V gene TRBV28 combines with J gene TRBJ2-7; D uncertain. Germline V lookup: CDR1 MDHEN, CDR2 SYDVKM. V was pared by 8 bases and J by 2 bases, with 16 bases between. This CDR3 region has 14 residues. CDR3 nucleotides: TGTGCCAGCTCCGTAGGGCTTAGCACCTACGAGCAGTACTTC. Its translation is CASSVGLSTYEQYF.

V is TRBV11-2 and J is TRBJ2-1; TRBD2 agrees at 11 bases. V was clipped by 5 bases and J by 10 bases; unmatched bases: 7. CDR3 size: 14 residues. Germline-derived CDR1 and CDR2 are SGHAT and FQNNGV. CDR3 in DNA: TGTGCCAGCAGCATGCTAGCGGGGGGTATCGAGCAGTTCTTC. Residues: CASSMLAGGIEQFF. The whole variable domain, remainder taken from reference TRBV11-2 and TRBJ2-1, is EAGVAQSPRYKIIEKRQSVAFWCNPISGHATLYWYQQILGQGPKLLIQFQNNGVVDDSQLPKDRFSAERLKGVDSTLKIQPAKLEDSAVYLCASSMLAGGIEQFFGPGTRLTVL.

This clonotype was picked up many times. The chain combines TRBV29-1 with TRBJ2-7; possible D gene TRBD2, 6 bases. Germline V CDR1 and CDR2: SQVTM, ANQGSEA. The V end lost 7 bases, the J end lost 6 bases, and 10 bases lay between the germline ends. This CDR3 is built from 10 residues. The CDR3 nucleotides read TGCAGCGCCGGGAGTGCCGAGCAGTACTTC. Translation: CSAGSAEQYF.

V is TRBV6-2 or TRBV6-3 and J is TRBJ2-3; no firm D call. CDR1 is MNHEY, CDR2 SVGEGT, per germline. This CDR3 has 12 amino acids. Trimming took off 0 bases at V and 8 bases at J, with 6 bases between the two ends. CDR3 coding DNA: TGTGCCAGCAGTTACTCATGGGGTACGCAGTATTTT. It codes for CASSYSWGTQYF.